This T cell receptor (beta chain) was recovered during a study of OX40 agonist ivuxolimab in advanced cancers. Describing the broader study: Ivuxolimab, which targeted the costimulatory receptor OX40 (CD134), was an agonistic, fully human IgG2 monoclonal antibody. Patients were allowed to have had prior anti-PD-1, anti-PD-L1 or anti-CTLA-4 therapy, and 40% of the dose-escalation patients had been treated with checkpoint inhibitors. Three dose-escalation patients achieved partial responses, one with hepatocellular carcinoma and two with cutaneous melanoma. Of the approximately 54 patients in dose escalation, 19 had hepatocellular carcinoma, around 15 had melanoma, 9 had renal cell carcinoma and 9 had head and neck cancer. In the dose-escalation cohort, 82.7% of patients were male, and the mean age was 60 years with a range of about 23 to 79. The paper reports the monotherapy dose-escalation portion (N ≈ 50 patients) of the phase I ivuxolimab trial. Intravenous ivuxolimab was administered to patients every 2 weeks at six dose levels: 0.01, 0.1, 0.3, 1.5, 3 and 10 mg/kg. The point of sequencing TCRbeta in the periphery was to test whether ivuxolimab changed TCR sequence diversity and drove clonal T-cell expansion. The paper's findings and limits, for the study overall: At doses of 0.1 to 3.0 mg/kg, clonal expansion of both CD4+ and CD8+ blood T cells was observed from baseline to week 6. The antigen specificity of the peripheral T cells that underwent clonal expansion was not determined. In partial responders in the 0.1-3.0 mg/kg groups, normalized peripheral clonal expansion was found to be among the lowest, especially among CD8+ T cells. After ivuxolimab, expanded clones were on average more numerous among CD8+ T cells than among CD4+ T cells. Low levels of normalized T-cell clonal expansion were also seen in some nonresponding patients.

The trial excluded patients who had a history of autoimmune disease or were on systemic immunosuppression. Peripheral blood for TCR sequencing was collected from all dose cohorts at baseline, on cycle 4 day 1, and on cycle 7 day 1. Samples came from an open-label, multicenter, first-in-human phase I dose-escalation trial of ivuxolimab. Adults with locally advanced or metastatic head and neck squamous cell, hepatocellular, melanoma or renal cell carcinoma were enrolled in the trial. CD4+ and CD8+ T cells were sorted separately from peripheral blood before TCR sequencing. Points on this clone: Its antigen is still unknown. The record has no base qualities; no much larger clone is one base away.

To sequence the TCRbeta CDR3 region, genomic DNA was isolated from the sorted cells. The immunoSEQ Assay was used for sequencing of TCRbeta CDR3 regions. TCRdb took this table from immuneACCESS and kept in-frame rearrangements with V and J called. Such tables lack part of the clones; where checked against another copy, unresolved V genes explain under half of the gap, and the rest is unexplained. This sample is represented by about 77,000 clones; just over 90% of them were singletons. Approximately 4.8% of the sample is held by the ten biggest clonotypes. V is shortened by 4 bases, J by 3 bases, and the region joining them spans 12 bases. The cysteine opens and the phenylalanine closes a CDR3 of 15 amino acids. The only DNA kept is the CDR3, 45 bases in frame from the first base. Per the germline V gene, LGHNA is the CDR1 and YSLEER is the CDR2.

Sample: CD4+ or CD8+ T cells sorted from blood, taken in a trial of the OX40 agonist ivuxolimab. The chain couples TRBV4-3 to TRBJ1-4; the D gene is not confidently resolved. The source of this sequence is an adult with an advanced solid tumor such as melanoma, head and neck, liver or kidney cancer. The bases are TGCGCCAGCAGCCTAAGCGGCCAGGCTAATGAAAAACTGTTTTTT. Translated, this is CASSLSGQANEKLFF.